This T cell receptor (beta chain) was documented in a study of cytomegalovirus exposure and HLA in healthy donors. Germline trimming cut 7 bases from V and 4 bases from J; bases unmatched to any gene: 11. The CDR3 consists of 18 residues. The germline CDR1 and CDR2 sequences are LNHDA and SQIVND (reference sequence). PCR used 60 Vbeta primers and 13 Jbeta primers. In the study's own analysis: Approximately 9.9 million shared chains were among the roughly 80 million unique TCR beta chains that a later analysis counted. TCRdb keeps only in-frame clones here, not all; method: immunoSEQ multiplex PCR. V, J and clone size are those of that table, while D and trimming were read from the DNA. The repertoire includes 160,000 or so clones, 70% of them detected once, and about 4.5% sits in the top ten.

The clonotype comes from a man younger than 35 in good health and CMV-seropositive. The sequencing sample was made of PBMCs. The chain combines TRBV19 with TRBJ2-1; 15 bases are shared with TRBD2. This CDR3 is CASTSRTSGRALYNEQFF. The CDR3 DNA reads TGTGCCAGTACCTCTCGGACTAGCGGGAGGGCTCTATACAATGAGCAGTTCTTC. Full variable domain (outside the CDR3, taken from reference TRBV19 and TRBJ2-1): DGGITQSPKYLFRKEGQNVTLSCEQNLNHDAMYWYRQDPGQGLRLIYYSQIVNDFQKGDIAEGYSVSREKKESFPLTVTSAQKNPTAFYLCASTSRTSGRALYNEQFFGPGTRLTVL.